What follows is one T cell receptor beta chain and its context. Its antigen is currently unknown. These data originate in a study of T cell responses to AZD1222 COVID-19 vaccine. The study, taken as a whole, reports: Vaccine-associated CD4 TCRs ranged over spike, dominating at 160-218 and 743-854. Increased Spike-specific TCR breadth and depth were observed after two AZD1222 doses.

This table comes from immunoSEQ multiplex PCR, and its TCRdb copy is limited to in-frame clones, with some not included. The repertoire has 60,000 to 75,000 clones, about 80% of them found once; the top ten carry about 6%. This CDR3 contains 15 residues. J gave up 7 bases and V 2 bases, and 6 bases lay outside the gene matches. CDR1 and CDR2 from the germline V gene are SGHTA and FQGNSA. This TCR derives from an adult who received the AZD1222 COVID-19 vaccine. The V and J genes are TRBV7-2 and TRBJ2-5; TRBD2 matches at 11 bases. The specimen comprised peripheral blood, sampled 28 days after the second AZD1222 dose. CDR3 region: CASSLSLAGGGTQYF. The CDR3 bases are TGTGCCAGCAGCTTAAGTCTAGCGGGGGGCGGGACCCAGTACTTC.